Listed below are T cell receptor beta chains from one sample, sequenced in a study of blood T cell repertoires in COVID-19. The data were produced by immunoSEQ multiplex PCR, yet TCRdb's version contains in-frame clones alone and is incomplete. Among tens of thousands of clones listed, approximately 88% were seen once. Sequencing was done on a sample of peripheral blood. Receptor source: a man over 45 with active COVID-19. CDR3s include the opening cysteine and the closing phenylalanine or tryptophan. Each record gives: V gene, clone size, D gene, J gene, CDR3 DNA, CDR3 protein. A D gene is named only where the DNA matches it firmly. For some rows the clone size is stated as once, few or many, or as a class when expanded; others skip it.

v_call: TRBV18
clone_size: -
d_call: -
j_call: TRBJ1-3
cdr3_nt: TGTGCCAGCTCACTGGGCACGCGCTCCTCTGGAAACACCATATATTTT
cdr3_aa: CASSLGTRSSGNTIYF

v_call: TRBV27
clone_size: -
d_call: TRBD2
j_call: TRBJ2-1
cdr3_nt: TGTGCCAGCAGTTTATTAGGGAGGGCCGAGTTCTTC
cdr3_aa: CASSLLGRAEFF

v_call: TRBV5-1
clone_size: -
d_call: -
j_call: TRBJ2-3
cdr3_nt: TGCGCCAGCAGCTTGGAGGTTTCTCCCGGGGAGGATACGCAGTATTTT
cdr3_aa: CASSLEVSPGEDTQYF

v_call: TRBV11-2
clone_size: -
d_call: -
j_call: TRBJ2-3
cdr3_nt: TGTGCCAGCAGCTTAGGTTCCGGAGATACGCAGTATTTT
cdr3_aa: CASSLGSGDTQYF

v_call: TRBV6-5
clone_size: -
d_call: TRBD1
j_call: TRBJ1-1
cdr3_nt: TGTGCCAGCAGGACAGGGGGTTTGACCACTGAAGCTTTCTTT
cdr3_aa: CASRTGGLTTEAFF

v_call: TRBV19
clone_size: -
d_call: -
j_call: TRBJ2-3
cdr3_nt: TGTGCCAGTAAAAAGCGCCCAGACACAGATACGCAGTATTTT
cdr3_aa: CASKKRPDTDTQYF

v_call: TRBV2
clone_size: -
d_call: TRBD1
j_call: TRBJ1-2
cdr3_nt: TGTGCCAGCAGTAAAGGACAGGGGTTCGGCTATGGCTACACCTTC
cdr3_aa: CASSKGQGFGYGYTF

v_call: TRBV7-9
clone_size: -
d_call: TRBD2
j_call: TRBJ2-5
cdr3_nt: TGTGCCAGCAGCTTCTCGGGGAGGGGAGGGCAAGAGACCCAGTACTTC
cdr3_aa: CASSFSGRGGQETQYF

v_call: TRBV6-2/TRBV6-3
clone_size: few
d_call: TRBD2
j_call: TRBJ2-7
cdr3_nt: TGTGCCAGCAGTTACGCGGGAGGGCCGGGGGAGCAGTACTTC
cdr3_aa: CASSYAGGPGEQYF

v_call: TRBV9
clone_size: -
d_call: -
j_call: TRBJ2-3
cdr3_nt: TGTGCCAGCGGGGAGGGCACAGATACGCAGTATTTT
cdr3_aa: CASGEGTDTQYF

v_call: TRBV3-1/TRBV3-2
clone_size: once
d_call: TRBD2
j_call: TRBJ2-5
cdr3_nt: TGTGCCAGCAGCAAAAGACTAGCGGGAGTAGAGACCCAGTACTTC
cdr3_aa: CASSKRLAGVETQYF

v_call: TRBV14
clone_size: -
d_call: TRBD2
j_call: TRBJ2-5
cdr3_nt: TGTGCCAGCAGCCTACTAGCGGGAGGGCAAGAGACCCAGTACTTC
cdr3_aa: CASSLLAGGQETQYF

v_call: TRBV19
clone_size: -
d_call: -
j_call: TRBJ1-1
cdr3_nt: TGTGCCAGTAGTATAGGAAGGGAGGGCGGAACTGAAGCTTTCTTT
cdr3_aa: CASSIGREGGTEAFF

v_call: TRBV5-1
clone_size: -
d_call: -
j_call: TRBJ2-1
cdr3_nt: TGCGCCAGCAGCTTGCTGCGGTACAATGAGCAGTTCTTC
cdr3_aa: CASSLLRYNEQFF

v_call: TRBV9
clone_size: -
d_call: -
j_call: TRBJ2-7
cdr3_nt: TGTGCCAGCAGCTGGAGCAACGAGCAGTACTTC
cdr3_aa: CASSWSNEQYF

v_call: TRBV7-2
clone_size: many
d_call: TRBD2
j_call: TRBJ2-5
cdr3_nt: TGTGCCAGCACCCGGGGACTAGCGGGAGGGCAAGAGACCCAGTACTTC
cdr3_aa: CASTRGLAGGQETQYF

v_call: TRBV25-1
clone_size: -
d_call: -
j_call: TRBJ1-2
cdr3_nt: TGTGCCAGCAAGGGGGTTAACTATGGCTACACCTTC
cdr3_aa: CASKGVNYGYTF

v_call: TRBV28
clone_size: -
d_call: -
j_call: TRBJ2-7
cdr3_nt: TGTGCCAGCAGTTTCCGTTGGGACGGGGGTATGTACGAGCAGTACTTC
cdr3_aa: CASSFRWDGGMYEQYF

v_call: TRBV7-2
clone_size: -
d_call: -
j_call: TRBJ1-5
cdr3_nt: TGTGCCAGCAGCTTAGCCAGGAACAGAAATCAGCCCCAGCATTTT
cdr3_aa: CASSLARNRNQPQHF

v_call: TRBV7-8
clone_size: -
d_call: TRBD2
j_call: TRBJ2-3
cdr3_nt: TGTGCCAGCAGCTTAGGGCTGGGGCTAGCGGGAGGAATATCTAGCACAGATACGCAGTATTTT
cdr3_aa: CASSLGLGLAGGISSTDTQYF

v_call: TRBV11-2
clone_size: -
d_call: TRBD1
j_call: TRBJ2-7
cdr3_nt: TGTGCCAGCAGCTTTTGGGACAGGGCCTCCTACGAGCAGTACTTC
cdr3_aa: CASSFWDRASYEQYF

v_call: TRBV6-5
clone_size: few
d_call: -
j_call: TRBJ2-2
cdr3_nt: TGTGCCAGCCTTCCAGGGTTAGACGGGGAGCTGTTTTTT
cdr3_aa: CASLPGLDGELFF

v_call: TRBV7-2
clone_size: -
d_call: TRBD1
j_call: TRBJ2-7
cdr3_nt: TGTGCCAGCAGCTTATCCTCACAGGGGGCATTACTCGAGCAGTACTTC
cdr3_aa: CASSLSSQGALLEQYF

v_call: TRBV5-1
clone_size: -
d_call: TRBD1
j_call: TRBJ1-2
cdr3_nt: TGCGCCAGCAGCTTGAATGGACAGGGCATAGACTATGGCTACACCTTC
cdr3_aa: CASSLNGQGIDYGYTF

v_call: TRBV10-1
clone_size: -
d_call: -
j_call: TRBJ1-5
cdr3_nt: TGCGCCAGCAGTGAGGGCTGGGGCCAGCCCCAGCATTTT
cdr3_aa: CASSEGWGQPQHF

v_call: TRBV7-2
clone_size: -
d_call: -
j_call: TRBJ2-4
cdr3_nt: TGTGCCAGCAGCTTAGCGGGGGGTTCAAATGGAAACATTCAGTACTTC
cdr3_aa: CASSLAGGSNGNIQYF

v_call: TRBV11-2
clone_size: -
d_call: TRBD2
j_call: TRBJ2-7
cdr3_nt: TGTGCCAGCAGCTTAGATCGGGGTAGCGGGTACGAGCAGTACTTC
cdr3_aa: CASSLDRGSGYEQYF

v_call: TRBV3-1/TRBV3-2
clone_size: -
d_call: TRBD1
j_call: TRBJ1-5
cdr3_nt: TGTGCCAGCAGCCGGGACAGCCCCTATAGCAATCAGCCCCAGCATTTT
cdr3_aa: CASSRDSPYSNQPQHF

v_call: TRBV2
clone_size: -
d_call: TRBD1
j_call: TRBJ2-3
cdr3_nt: TGTGCCAGCAGTGAAGCACAGGGGGTTAGGACAGATACGCAGTATTTT
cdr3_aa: CASSEAQGVRTDTQYF

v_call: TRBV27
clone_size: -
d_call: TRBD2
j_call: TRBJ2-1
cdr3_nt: TGTGCCAGCAGTTTCGGGGTCCCGGGACTAGCTCCCTACAATGAGCAGTTCTTC
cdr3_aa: CASSFGVPGLAPYNEQFF